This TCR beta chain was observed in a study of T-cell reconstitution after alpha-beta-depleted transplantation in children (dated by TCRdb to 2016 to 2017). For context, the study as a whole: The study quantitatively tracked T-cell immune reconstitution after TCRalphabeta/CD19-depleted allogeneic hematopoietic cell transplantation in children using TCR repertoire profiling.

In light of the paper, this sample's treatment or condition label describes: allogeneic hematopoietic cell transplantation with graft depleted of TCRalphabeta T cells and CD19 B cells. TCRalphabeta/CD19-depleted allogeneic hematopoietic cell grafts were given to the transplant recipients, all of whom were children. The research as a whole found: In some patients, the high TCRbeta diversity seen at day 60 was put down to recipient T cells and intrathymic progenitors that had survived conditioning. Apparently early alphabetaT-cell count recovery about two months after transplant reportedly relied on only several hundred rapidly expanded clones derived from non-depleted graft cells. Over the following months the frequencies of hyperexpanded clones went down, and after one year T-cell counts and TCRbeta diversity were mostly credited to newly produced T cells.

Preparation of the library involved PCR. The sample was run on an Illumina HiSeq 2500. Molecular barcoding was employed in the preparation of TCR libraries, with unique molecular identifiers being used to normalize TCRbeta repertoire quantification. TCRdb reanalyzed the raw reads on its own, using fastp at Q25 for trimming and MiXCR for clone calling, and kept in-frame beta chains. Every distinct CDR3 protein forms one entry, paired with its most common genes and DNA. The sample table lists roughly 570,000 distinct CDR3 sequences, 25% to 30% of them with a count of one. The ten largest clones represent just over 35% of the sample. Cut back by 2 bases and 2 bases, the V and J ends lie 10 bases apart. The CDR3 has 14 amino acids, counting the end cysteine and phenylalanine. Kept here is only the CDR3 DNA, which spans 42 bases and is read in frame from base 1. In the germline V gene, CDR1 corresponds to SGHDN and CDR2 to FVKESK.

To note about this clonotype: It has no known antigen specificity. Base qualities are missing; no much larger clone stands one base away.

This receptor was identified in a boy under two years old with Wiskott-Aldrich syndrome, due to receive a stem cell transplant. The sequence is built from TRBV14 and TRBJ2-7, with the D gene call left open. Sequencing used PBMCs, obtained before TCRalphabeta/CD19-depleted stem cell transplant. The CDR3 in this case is CASSQSLRTYEQYF. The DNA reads TGTGCCAGCAGCCAATCACTTAGGACCTACGAGCAGTACTTC.